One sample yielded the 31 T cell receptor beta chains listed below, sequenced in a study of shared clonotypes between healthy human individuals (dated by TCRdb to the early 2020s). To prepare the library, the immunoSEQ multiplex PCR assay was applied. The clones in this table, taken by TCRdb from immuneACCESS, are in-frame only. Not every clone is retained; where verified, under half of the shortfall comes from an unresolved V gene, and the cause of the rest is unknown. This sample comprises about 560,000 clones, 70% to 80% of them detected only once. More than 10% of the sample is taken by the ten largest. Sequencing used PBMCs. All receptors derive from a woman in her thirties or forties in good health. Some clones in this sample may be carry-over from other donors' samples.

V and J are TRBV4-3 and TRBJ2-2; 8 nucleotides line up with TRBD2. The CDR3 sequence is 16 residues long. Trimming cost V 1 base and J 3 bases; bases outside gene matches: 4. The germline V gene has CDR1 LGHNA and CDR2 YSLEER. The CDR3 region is CASSQGSAGDTGELFF. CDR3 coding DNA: TGCGCCAGCAGCCAAGGGTCAGCGGGAGACACCGGGGAGCTGTTTTTT.

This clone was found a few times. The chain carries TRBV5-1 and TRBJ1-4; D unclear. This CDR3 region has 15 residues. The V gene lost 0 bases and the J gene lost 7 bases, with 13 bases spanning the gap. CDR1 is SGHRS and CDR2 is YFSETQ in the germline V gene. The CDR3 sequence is CASSLVGVRGEKLFF. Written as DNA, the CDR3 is TGCGCCAGCAGCTTGGTCGGGGTTCGAGGTGAAAAACTGTTTTTT.

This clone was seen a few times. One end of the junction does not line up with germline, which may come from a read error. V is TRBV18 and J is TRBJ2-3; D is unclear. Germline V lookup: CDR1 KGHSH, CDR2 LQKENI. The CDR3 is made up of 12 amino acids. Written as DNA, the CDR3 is TGTGCCAGCCCACCAAGTACAGATACGCAGTATTTT. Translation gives CASPPSTDTQYF.

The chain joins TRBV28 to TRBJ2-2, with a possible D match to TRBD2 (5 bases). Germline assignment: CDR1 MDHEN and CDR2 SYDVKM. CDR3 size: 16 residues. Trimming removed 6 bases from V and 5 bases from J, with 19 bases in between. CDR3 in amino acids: CASSEGVARVTGELFF. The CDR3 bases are TGTGCCAGCAGCGAGGGCGTGGCAAGGGTAACCGGGGAGCTGTTTTTT.

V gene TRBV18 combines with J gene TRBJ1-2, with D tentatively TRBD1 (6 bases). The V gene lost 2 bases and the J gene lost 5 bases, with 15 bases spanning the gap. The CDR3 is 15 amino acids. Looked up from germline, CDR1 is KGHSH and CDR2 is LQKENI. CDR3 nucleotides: TGTGCCAGCTCACCAAGACAGGCCGCGCTTTATGGCTACACCTTC. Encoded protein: CASSPRQAALYGYTF.

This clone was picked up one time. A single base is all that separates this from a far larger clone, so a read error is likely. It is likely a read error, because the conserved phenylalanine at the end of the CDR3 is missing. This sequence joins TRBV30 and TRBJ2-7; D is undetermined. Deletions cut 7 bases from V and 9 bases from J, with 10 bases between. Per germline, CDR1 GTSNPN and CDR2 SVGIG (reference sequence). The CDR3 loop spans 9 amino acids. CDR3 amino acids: CAFRGVQYL. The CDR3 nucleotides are TGTGCCTTCCGTGGTGTGCAGTACCTC.

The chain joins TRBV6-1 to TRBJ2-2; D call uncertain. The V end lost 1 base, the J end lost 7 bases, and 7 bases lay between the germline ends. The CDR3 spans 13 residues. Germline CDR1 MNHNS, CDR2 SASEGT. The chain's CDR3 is CASSEGGYGELFF. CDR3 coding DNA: TGTGCCAGCAGTGAAGGGGGTTACGGGGAGCTGTTTTTT.

In nucleotides, the CDR3 is TGTGCCAGTAGAAAGGGGGGAGGGGGCACTGAAGCTTTCTTT. Amino acids: CASRKGGGGTEAFF. The rearrangement links TRBV19 to TRBJ1-1, with D perhaps matching TRBD1 (6 bases). CDR3 length equals 14 residues. Germline CDR1 and CDR2: LNHDA and SQIVND (reference sequence). V lost 6 bases, J lost 4 bases, and 15 bases lay in between.

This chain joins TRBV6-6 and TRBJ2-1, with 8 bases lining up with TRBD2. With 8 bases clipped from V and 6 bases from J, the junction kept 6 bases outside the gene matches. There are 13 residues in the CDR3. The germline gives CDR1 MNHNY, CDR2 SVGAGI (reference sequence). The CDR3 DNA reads TGTGCCAGCGAAGCGGGAGTTGGCAATGAGCAGTTCTTC. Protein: CASEAGVGNEQFF.

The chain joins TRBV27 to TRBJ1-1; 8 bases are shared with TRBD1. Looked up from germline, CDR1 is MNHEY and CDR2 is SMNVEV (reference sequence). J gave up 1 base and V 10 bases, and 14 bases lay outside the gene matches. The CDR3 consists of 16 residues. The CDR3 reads CANNAGPGTGNTEAFF. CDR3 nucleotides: TGTGCCAACAATGCTGGTCCTGGGACAGGGAACACTGAAGCTTTCTTT.

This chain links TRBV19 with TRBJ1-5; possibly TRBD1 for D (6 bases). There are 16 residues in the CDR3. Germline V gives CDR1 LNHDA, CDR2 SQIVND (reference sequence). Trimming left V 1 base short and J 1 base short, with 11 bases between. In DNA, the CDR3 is TGTGCCAGTAGTATAGGGGGGGGGCGAAGCAATCAGCCCCAGCATTTT. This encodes CASSIGGGRSNQPQHF.

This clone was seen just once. The CDR3 loop reads CASSPRIAGDEETQYF. As DNA, the CDR3 is TGTGCCAGCTCACCACGAATAGCGGGAGACGAAGAGACCCAGTACTTC. This chain links TRBV18 with TRBJ2-5; 9 bases fit TRBD2. CDR3 length: 16 residues. The trim removed 1 base at V and 3 bases at J, leaving 6 bases unmatched. CDR1 and CDR2 (germline): KGHSH, LQKENI.

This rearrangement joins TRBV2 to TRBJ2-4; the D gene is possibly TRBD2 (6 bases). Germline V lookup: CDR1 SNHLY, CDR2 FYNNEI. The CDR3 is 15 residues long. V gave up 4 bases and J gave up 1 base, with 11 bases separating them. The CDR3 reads CASSGGAGAKNIQYF. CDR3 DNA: TGTGCCAGCAGTGGGGGTGCGGGGGCCAAAAACATTCAGTACTTC.

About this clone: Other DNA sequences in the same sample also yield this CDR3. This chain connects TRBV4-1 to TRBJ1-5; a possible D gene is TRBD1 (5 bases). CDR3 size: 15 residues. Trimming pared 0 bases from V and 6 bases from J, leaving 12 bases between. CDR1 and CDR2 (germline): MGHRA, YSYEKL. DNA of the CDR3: TGCGCCAGCAGCCAAGAACGAGGGGTTGGTCAGCCCCAGCATTTT. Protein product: CASSQERGVGQPQHF.

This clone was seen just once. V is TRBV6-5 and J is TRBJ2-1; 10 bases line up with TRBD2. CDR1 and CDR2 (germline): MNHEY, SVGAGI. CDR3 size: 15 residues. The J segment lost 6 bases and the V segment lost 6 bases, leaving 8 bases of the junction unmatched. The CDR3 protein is CASSFGLAEANEQFF. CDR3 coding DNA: TGTGCCAGCAGCTTTGGACTAGCGGAGGCCAATGAGCAGTTCTTC.

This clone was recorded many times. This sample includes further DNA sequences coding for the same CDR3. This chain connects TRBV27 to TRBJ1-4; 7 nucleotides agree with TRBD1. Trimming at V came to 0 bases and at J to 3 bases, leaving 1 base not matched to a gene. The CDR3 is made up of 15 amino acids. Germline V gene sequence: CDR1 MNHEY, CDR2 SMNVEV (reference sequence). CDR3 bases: TGTGCCAGCAGTTTATCCGGACAGGCTAATGAAAAACTGTTTTTT. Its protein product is CASSLSGQANEKLFF.

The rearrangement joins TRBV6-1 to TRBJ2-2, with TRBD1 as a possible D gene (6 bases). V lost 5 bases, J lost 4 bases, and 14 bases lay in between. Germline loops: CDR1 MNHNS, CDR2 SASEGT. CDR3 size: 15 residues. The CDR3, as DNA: TGTGCCAGCAGTCAATGGACAGAAAGCACCGGGGAGCTGTTTTTT. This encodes CASSQWTESTGELFF.

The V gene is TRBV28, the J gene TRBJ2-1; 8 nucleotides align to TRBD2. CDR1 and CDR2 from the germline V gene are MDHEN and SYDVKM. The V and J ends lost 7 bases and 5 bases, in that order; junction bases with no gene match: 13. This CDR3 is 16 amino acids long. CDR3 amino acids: CASIRGGFAGNNEQFF. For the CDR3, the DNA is TGTGCCAGCATCCGCGGGGGGTTTGCCGGGAACAATGAGCAGTTCTTC. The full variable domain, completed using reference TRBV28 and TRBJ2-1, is DVKVTQSSRYLVKRTGEKVFLECVQDMDHENMFWYRQDPGLGLRLIYFSYDVKMKEKGDIPEGYSVSREKKERFSLILESASTNQTSMYLCASIRGGFAGNNEQFFGPGTRLTVL.

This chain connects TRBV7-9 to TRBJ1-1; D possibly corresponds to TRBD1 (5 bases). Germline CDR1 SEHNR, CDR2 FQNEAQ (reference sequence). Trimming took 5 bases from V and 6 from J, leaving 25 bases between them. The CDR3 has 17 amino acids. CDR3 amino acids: CASSPGPGRTVQSEAFF. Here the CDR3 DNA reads TGTGCCAGCAGCCCGGGACCGGGGAGGACGGTTCAATCTGAAGCTTTCTTT.

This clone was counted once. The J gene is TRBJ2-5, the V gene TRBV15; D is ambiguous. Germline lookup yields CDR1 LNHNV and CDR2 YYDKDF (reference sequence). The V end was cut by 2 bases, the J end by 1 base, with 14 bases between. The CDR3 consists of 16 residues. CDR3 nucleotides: TGTGCCACCAGCAGACCAACCGGGCAGTTCCAAGAGACCCAGTACTTC. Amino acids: CATSRPTGQFQETQYF.

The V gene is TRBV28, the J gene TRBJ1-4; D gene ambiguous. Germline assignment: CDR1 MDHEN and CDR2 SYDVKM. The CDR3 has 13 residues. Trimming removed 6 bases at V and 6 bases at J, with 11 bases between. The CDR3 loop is CASSPNGYEKLFF. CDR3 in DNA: TGTGCCAGCAGCCCCAACGGGTATGAAAAACTGTTTTTT.

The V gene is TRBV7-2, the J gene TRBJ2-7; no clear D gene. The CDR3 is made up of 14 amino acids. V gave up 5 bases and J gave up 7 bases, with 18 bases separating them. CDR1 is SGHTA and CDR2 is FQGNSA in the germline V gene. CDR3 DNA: TGTGCCAGCAGCAGGGATTTCGGGTGGGTTGAGCAGTACTTC. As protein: CASSRDFGWVEQYF.

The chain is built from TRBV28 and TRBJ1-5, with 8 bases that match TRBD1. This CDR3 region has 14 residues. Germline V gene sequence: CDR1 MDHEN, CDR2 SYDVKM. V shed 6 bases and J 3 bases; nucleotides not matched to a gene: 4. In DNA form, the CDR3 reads TGTGCCAGCAGACGACAGGGGTTCAATCAGCCCCAGCATTTT. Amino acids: CASRRQGFNQPQHF.

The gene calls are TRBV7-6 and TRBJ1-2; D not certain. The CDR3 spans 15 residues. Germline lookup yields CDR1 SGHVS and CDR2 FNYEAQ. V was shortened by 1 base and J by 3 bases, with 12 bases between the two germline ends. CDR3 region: CASSLGGAGDYGYTF. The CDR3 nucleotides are TGTGCCAGCAGCTTAGGTGGTGCGGGTGACTATGGCTACACCTTC.

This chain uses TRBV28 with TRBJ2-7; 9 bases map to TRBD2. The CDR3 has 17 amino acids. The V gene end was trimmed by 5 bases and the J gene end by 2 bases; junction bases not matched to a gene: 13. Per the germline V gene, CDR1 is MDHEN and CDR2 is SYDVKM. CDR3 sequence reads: CASSPPGLAYGPYEQYF. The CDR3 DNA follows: TGTGCCAGCAGTCCACCGGGACTAGCTTATGGACCCTACGAGCAGTACTTC.

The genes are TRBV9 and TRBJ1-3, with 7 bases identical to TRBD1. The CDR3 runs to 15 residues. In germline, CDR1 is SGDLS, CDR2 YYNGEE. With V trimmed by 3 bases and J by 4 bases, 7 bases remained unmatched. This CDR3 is CASSAETGAGNTIYF. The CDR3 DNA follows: TGTGCCAGCAGCGCGGAAACAGGGGCCGGAAACACCATATATTTT.

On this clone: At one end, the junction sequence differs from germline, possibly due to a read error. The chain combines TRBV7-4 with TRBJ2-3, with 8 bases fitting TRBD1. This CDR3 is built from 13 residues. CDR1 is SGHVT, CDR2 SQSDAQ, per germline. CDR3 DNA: TGTGCCGGCAGCTTACAGGGGGCAGATACGCAGTATTTT. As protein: CAGSLQGADTQYF. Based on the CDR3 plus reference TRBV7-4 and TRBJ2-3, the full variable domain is GAGVSQSPRYKVAKRGRDVALRCDSISGHVTLYWYRQTLGQGSEVLTYSQSDAQRDKSGRPSGRFSAERPERSVSTLKIQRTEQGDSAVYLCAGSLQGADTQYFGPGTRLTVL.

The CDR3: CASSRRGPAGELFF. For the CDR3, the DNA is TGTGCCAGCAGCCGCAGGGGACCGGCCGGGGAGCTGTTTTTT. V usage is TRBV14 and J usage is TRBJ2-2; perhaps TRBD1 as D (6 bases). The CDR3 length is 14 residues. V lost 4 bases and J lost 6, with 12 bases in between. Per the germline V gene, CDR1 is SGHDN and CDR2 is FVKESK.

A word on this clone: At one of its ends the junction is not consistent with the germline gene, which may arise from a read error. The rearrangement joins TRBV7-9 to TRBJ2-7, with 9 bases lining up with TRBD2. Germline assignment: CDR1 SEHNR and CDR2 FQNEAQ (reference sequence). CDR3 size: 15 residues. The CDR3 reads CASRLAAGGSNEQYF. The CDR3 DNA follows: TGTGCCAGCAGGTTAGCGGCGGGAGGGTCTAACGAGCAGTACTTC.

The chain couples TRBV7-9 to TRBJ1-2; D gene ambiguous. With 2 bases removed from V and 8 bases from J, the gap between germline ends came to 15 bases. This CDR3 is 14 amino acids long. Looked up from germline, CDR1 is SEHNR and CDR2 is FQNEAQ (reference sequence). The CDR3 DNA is TGTGCCAGCAGCTTACACGGAGGGATAACCGGCTACACCTTC. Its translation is CASSLHGGITGYTF.

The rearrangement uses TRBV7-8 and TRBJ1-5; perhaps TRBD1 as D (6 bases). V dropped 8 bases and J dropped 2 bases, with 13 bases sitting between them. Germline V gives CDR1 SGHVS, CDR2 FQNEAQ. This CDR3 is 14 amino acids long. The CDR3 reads CASSRTVGNQPQHF. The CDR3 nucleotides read TGTGCCAGCTCCCGGACAGTTGGCAATCAGCCCCAGCATTTT.